This T cell receptor beta chain was observed in a study of blood T cells in healthy people across ages. Notes on this clonotype: Its target is unknown.

Overall study results and limits: Per-million-T-cell TCR beta diversity fell roughly linearly with age. Shifts in expanded clonotypes may have been confounded by donor CMV status, which was unknown.

A J-beta primer mix and a sample-barcoded 5' primer were used in a second PCR of about 7 to 12 cycles. Per sample, CDR3-containing paired-end reads numbered at least 2.5 million. TCRdb reanalysed the 5' RACE reads using MiXCR and keeps one entry per CDR3 protein. The data show 1.8 million or so distinct CDR3 sequences, 35% to 50% seen once. The CDR3 loop spans 13 amino acids. Germline CDR1 is SGHVS and CDR2 is FNYEAQ. Trimming shortened V by 2 bases and J by 4 bases, and 8 bases separated the two germline ends. This sequence was found in a human donor in good health. Source material: blood. The rearrangement joins TRBV7-6 to TRBJ1-1; D gene uncertain. The CDR3 nucleotides are TGTGCCAGCAGCTTACGTGCCCCCACTGAAGCTTTCTTT. It translates to CASSLRAPTEAFF.